The sequence of this TCR beta chain was determined in a study of CD8+ T cells in alopecia areata. As for the study in general: Treated patients took oral tofacitinib at 5 to 10 mg twice daily. Study-level points and caveats: Amid tofacitinib therapy, many expanded lesional clones stayed present in scalp and blood. Scalp clonality decreased significantly with tofacitinib, and so did expanded CD8+ clones among the top 100.

Comments on this clone: The antigen remains undetermined.

Treatment defined: oral pan-JAK inhibitor, 5-10 mg twice daily. The CDR3 extends over 15 amino acids. Germline-derived CDR1 and CDR2 are SGHDN and FVKESK. Trimming took off 0 bases at V and 3 bases at J, with 11 bases between the two ends. Sequencing templates came from extracted RNA that was reverse transcribed into cDNA. Assay: immunoSEQ multiplex PCR; the TCRdb copy retains only in-frame clones and omits some. The data hold about 220,000 clones, with about three fifths observed a single time. The source was CD4+ T cells sorted from blood, collected at week 4, from a patient treated with tofacitinib. This chain connects TRBV14 to TRBJ1-2; the D gene is possibly TRBD1 (5 bases). The TCR sequence derives from a human donor with alopecia areata. This CDR3 reads CASSQDPGTDYGYTF. The CDR3 DNA follows: TGTGCCAGCAGCCAAGATCCCGGGACGGACTATGGCTACACCTTC.